These T cell receptor beta chains were read from a single sample in a study of beta chain features in type 1 diabetes. This table comes from immunoSEQ multiplex PCR, and its TCRdb copy is limited to in-frame clones, with some not included. The sample lists about 150,000 clones, 7.5% to 8.5% occurring once. Sequences were obtained from central memory CD4+ T cells from blood. The receptors derive from a man aged 18-30 years with type 1 diabetes. CDR3s include the opening cysteine and the closing phenylalanine or tryptophan. D genes are given only for firm matches. Rows give clone size only sometimes, using once, few, many, or a class for an expanded clone.

size,D,V,J,DNA,CDR3
few,.,TRBV2,TRBJ2-3,TGTGCCAGCAGTGCGTATGGAGGGACAGATACGCAGTATTTT,CASSAYGGTDTQYF
few,TRBD2,TRBV5-1,TRBJ2-1,TGCGCCAGCAGACCTCGGTATAGCGGGACCTACAATGAGCAGTTCTTC,CASRPRYSGTYNEQFF
.,TRBD2,TRBV5-6,TRBJ2-1,TGTGCCAGCAGCCCCTATAGCGGGGGGCCTAATGAGCAGTTCTTC,CASSPYSGGPNEQFF
few,TRBD2,TRBV28,TRBJ2-3,TGTGCCAGCAGTTTATCGGCTAGCGGGGGGACAGATACGCAGTATTTT,CASSLSASGGTDTQYF
few,TRBD1,TRBV5-4,TRBJ2-2,TGTGCCAGCAGCTTGGGGGGGCAGGGGGAAACCGGGGAGCTGTTTTTT,CASSLGGQGETGELFF
.,.,TRBV4-3,TRBJ2-3,TGCGCCAGCAGCCCGGGACTCCTAACTTACACAGATACGCAGTATTTT,CASSPGLLTYTDTQYF
.,TRBD1,TRBV7-9,TRBJ2-5,TGTGCCAGCAGCTTGAGGCCGGGACAGCAAGAGACCCAGTACTTC,CASSLRPGQQETQYF
.,.,TRBV29-1,TRBJ1-1,TGCAGCTGGTTGGGCGGAGGTGAAGCTTTCTTT,CSWLGGGEAFF
few,.,TRBV28,TRBJ2-3,TGTGCCAGCAGTGGAACGGAGTATACGCAGTATTTT,CASSGTEYTQYF
few,TRBD1,TRBV19,TRBJ1-1,TGTGCCAGCCTCGGACAGGCGAACACTGAAGCTTTCTTT,CASLGQANTEAFF
.,TRBD2,TRBV11-2,TRBJ2-1,TGTGCCAGCAGCATAACTAGCGGCTCCTACAATGAGCAGTTCTTC,CASSITSGSYNEQFF
few,.,TRBV15,TRBJ2-1,TGTGCCACCAGCCCCCAGGAAGGTGAGCAGTTCTTC,CATSPQEGEQFF
.,TRBD2,TRBV7-2,TRBJ2-7,TGTGCCAGCAGCTCCTTAGCGGGATATACCGAGCAGTACTTC,CASSSLAGYTEQYF
few,.,TRBV5-1,TRBJ1-1,TGCGCCAGCAGCTTGCTCACCTCGACAGTTAACACTGAAGCTTTCTTT,CASSLLTSTVNTEAFF
few,TRBD1,TRBV6-6,TRBJ1-2,TGTGCCAGCAGAACTGGACAGGGGGCAGGTGGCTACACCTTC,CASRTGQGAGGYTF